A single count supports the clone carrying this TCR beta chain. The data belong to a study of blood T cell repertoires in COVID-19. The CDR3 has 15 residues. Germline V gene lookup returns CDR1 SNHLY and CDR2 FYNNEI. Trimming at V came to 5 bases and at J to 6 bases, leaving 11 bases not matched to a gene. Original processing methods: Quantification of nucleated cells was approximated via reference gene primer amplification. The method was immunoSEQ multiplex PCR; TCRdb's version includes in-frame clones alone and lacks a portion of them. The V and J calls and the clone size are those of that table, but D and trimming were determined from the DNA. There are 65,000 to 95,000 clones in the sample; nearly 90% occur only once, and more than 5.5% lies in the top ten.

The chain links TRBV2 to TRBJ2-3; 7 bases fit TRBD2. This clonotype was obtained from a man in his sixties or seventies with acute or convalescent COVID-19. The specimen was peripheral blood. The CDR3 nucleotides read TGTGCCAGCAGTCCCTCGCCGGGGGGATGGGATACGCAGTATTTT. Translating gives CASSPSPGGWDTQYF.